The TCR beta chain described here comes from a study of blood T cell repertoires in COVID-19. Study background: The United States, Italy and Spain supplied acute and convalescent COVID-19 samples. The analysed material was cDNA or gDNA that came from T cells, B-cell-depleted T cells, or PBMCs.

Per the original data handling: The authors estimated nucleated cell counts from reference gene primer amplification. Produced via immunoSEQ multiplex PCR; TCRdb's table is partial and in-frame only. V, J and clone size are taken as reported in that table, and D and trimming were inferred from the DNA itself. The sample shows more than 60,000 clones, around 82% of them seen only once. Sample: peripheral blood. This clonotype was sampled from a man aged 55 to 69 with acute or convalescent COVID-19.

CDR3 in amino acids: CASTNRGQGEAFF. In DNA form, the CDR3 reads TGTGCCAGCACTAACAGGGGGCAAGGTGAAGCTTTCTTT. The rearrangement uses TRBV28 and TRBJ1-1; 9 bases are shared with TRBD1. The junction had 7 bases not matched to a gene; V was cut back by 7 bases and J by 7 bases. The CDR3 loop spans 13 amino acids. In germline, CDR1 is MDHEN, CDR2 SYDVKM.